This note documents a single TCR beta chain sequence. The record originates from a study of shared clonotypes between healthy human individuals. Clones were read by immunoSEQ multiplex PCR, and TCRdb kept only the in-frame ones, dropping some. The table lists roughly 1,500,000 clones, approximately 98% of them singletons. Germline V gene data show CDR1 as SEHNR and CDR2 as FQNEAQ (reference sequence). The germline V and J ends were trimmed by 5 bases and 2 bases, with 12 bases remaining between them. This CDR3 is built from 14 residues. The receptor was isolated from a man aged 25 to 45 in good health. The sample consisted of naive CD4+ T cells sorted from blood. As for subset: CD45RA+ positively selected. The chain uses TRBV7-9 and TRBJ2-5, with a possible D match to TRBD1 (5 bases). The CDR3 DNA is TGTGCCAGCAGCCCCCGGACACGACAAGAGACCCAGTACTTC. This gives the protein CASSPRTRQETQYF.